This paragraph covers one TCR beta chain sequence. Its antigen is unknown. TCRdb processed the 5' RACE reads again and assigns one entry to each CDR3 protein, with no DNA. Across over 150,000 distinct CDR3 sequences, the top ten clones capture less than 40% of the sample. Germline assignment: CDR1 LNHDA and CDR2 SQIVND (reference sequence). The CDR3 runs to 13 residues. The data were taken from a study of T cells expressing NK-cell markers. Study-level points and caveats: One observes that, in a handful of donors, these clonotypes were also the leading ones within the CD3+CD56-NKG2C+ fraction. Six of the donors carried dominant NKG2C+ clonotypes that took up 1.0-7.0% of their CD8+ T cells. Clones of NKG2C+ T cells that had expanded were of unclear HCMV specificity.

This TCR was recovered from a woman in her 50s in good health. Sequencing input: blood T cells: a sorted CD56 or NKG2C T cell subset, CD4+ or CD8+ T cells, or bulk PBMC T cells (not recorded which). The chain joins TRBV19 to TRBJ1-2. The CDR3 is CASSIIPHDGYTF. Looking up the rest from reference TRBV19 and TRBJ1-2 gives the full variable domain: DGGITQSPKYLFRKEGQNVTLSCEQNLNHDAMYWYRQDPGQGLRLIYYSQIVNDFQKGDIAEGYSVSREKKESFPLTVTSAQKNPTAFYLCASSIIPHDGYTFGSGTRLTVV.